A selection of T cell receptor beta chains follows, all from one sample in a study of Graves' ophthalmopathy and Graves' hyperthyroidism. Each CDR3 protein is one row after TCRdb ran MiXCR on the multiplex PCR reads. The data hold around 660,000 distinct CDR3 sequences, with roughly 41% observed a single time. The specimen was peripheral blood. Every receptor here comes from an adult man with Graves' ophthalmopathy. The CDR3 runs from the conserved cysteine through the conserved F or W. D genes are given only for firm matches. The size field is filled for only some rows; it gives once, few, many or a size class.

CDR3 protein | CDR3 DNA | clone size | J gene | V gene | D gene
CASNDRGIDGYTF | TGTGCCAGCAACGACAGGGGAATTGATGGCTACACCTTC | - | TRBJ1-2 | TRBV6-1 | TRBD1
CASSQEPEMNAEAFF | TGTGCCAGCAGCCAAGAGCCGGAGATGAACGCTGAAGCTTTCTTT | - | TRBJ1-1 | TRBV14 | -
CASSFNPGDTEAFF | TGTGCCAGCAGCTTCAACCCAGGGGACACTGAAGCTTTCTTT | many | TRBJ1-1 | TRBV9 | -
CASSPGSTGTVTNQPQHF | TGTGCCAGCTCACCAGGCTCCACCGGGACAGTAACGAATCAGCCCCAGCATTTT | - | TRBJ1-5 | TRBV10-3 | TRBD1
CASSSHHRDGLNTEAFF | TGTGCCAGCAGCTCGCACCACCGGGACGGACTAAACACTGAAGCTTTCTTT | many | TRBJ1-1 | TRBV7-8 | -
CASSQVSGGMETQYF | TGTGCCAGCAGCCAAGTTAGCGGGGGGATGGAGACCCAGTACTTC | few | TRBJ2-5 | TRBV4-2 | TRBD2
CASSPRTGGEKLFF | TGTGCCAGCAGCCCGCGGACAGGGGGGGAAAAACTGTTTTTT | many | TRBJ1-4 | TRBV7-9 | TRBD1
CASSSKTGSGNTIYF | TGTGCCAGCAGCTCGAAGACAGGCTCTGGAAACACCATATATTTT | few | TRBJ1-3 | TRBV5-8 | -
CASSTDRGGNQPQHF | TGTGCCAGCAGTACGGACAGGGGTGGCAATCAGCCCCAGCATTTT | many | TRBJ1-5 | TRBV12-3/TRBV12-4 | TRBD1
CASSIRHQHF | TGTGCCAGTAGTATTAGGCATCAGCATTTT | - | TRBJ1-5 | TRBV19 | -
CASSKGGQPYEQYF | TGTGCCAGCAGCAAAGGGGGACAGCCCTACGAGCAGTACTTC | many | TRBJ2-7 | TRBV7-9 | TRBD1
CASSIEPAKLNEQYF | TGTGCCAGTAGTATAGAACCCGCGAAACTAAACGAGCAGTACTTC | few | TRBJ2-7 | TRBV19 | -
CASSPAREDYGYTF | TGTGCCAGCTCACCGGCACGGGAGGACTATGGCTACACCTTC | few | TRBJ1-2 | TRBV25-1 | -
CASSLTGLAGETQYF | TGTGCCAGCAGCTTAACGGGACTAGCAGGGGAGACCCAGTACTTC | many | TRBJ2-5 | TRBV7-3 | TRBD2
CASSAYLSGYTF | TGTGCCAGCAGCGCCTACTTGAGTGGCTACACCTTC | many | TRBJ1-2 | TRBV7-2 | -
CASSPGTGRYEKLFF | TGTGCCAGCAGTCCTGGGACAGGGAGGTACGAAAAACTGTTTTTT | many | TRBJ1-4 | TRBV2 | TRBD1
CASSQYTQTGDYGYTF | TGTGCCAGCAGCCAATACACTCAGACAGGGGACTATGGCTACACCTTC | - | TRBJ1-2 | TRBV16 | TRBD1
CASSRTTGRSEKLFF | TGTGCCAGCAGTCGAACCACGGGGAGGAGCGAAAAACTGTTTTTT | few | TRBJ1-4 | TRBV6-4 | -
CSAVRQEDTEAFF | TGCAGTGCAGTCAGACAGGAGGACACTGAAGCTTTCTTT | many | TRBJ1-1 | TRBV20-1 | -
CASSREGGVHSNQPQHF | TGTGCCAGTAGTCGGGAGGGGGGAGTTCATAGCAATCAGCCCCAGCATTTT | many | TRBJ1-5 | TRBV19 | -
CSARDHGEYSNQPQHF | TGCAGTGCTAGAGATCACGGGGAGTATAGCAATCAGCCCCAGCATTTT | few | TRBJ1-5 | TRBV20-1 | -
CASSVRGGAETQYF | TGTGCCAGCAGCGTCCGGGGCGGGGCAGAGACCCAGTACTTC | many | TRBJ2-5 | TRBV9 | -
CASSKLGTGDEKLFF | TGTGCCAGCTCAAAGTTAGGGACAGGGGACGAAAAACTGTTTTTT | many | TRBJ1-4 | TRBV9 | TRBD1
CASSEAGAGNQPQHF | TGTGCCAGCAGTGAAGCGGGGGCGGGCAATCAGCCCCAGCATTTT | - | TRBJ1-5 | TRBV6-4 | -
CASSRRGTGHSYEQYF | TGTGCCAGCAGCCGGCGAGGGACAGGGCACTCCTACGAGCAGTACTTC | - | TRBJ2-7 | TRBV3-1 | TRBD1
CASSQDWTGNSYNSPLHF | TGCGCCAGCAGCCAAGATTGGACAGGCAACTCCTATAATTCACCCCTCCACTTT | - | TRBJ1-6 | TRBV10-2 | TRBD1
CADGGYNYGYTF | TGTGCCGACGGGGGCTATAACTATGGCTACACCTTC | - | TRBJ1-2 | TRBV2 | -
CASSVTGTGSYEQYF | TGTGCCAGCAGCGTAACCGGGACAGGCTCCTACGAGCAGTACTTC | many | TRBJ2-7 | TRBV9 | TRBD1
CASSEAAGQGLGGYTF | TGTGCCAGCAGTGAAGCGGCGGGTCAGGGCTTGGGTGGCTACACCTTC | many | TRBJ1-2 | TRBV6-1 | -
CASSEDNNQPQHF | TGTGCCAGCAGTGAGGACAACAATCAGCCCCAGCATTTT | many | TRBJ1-5 | TRBV6-4 | -